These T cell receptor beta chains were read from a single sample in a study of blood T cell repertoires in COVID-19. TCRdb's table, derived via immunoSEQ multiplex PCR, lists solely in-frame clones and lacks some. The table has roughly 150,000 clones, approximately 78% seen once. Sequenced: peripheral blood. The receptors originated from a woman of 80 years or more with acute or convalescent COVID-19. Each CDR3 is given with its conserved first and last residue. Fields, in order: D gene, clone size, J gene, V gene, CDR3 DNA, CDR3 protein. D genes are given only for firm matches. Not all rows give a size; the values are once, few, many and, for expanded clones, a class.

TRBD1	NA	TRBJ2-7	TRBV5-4	TGTGCCAGCAGCTTGGGGGGACAGGGAGGCTACGAGCAGTACTTC	CASSLGGQGGYEQYF
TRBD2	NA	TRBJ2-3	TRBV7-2	TGTGCCAGCAGCTTAGCGCGAACTAGCGGGGCCCGAGCAGATACGCAGTATTTT	CASSLARTSGARADTQYF
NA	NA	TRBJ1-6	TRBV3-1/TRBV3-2	TGTGCCAGCACCGCTTATCCAGGGTACGGCTCACCCCTCCACTTT	CASTAYPGYGSPLHF
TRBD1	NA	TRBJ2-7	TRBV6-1	TGTGCCAGCAGTGAACCGGGACAGGGCCCCTACGAGCAGTACTTC	CASSEPGQGPYEQYF
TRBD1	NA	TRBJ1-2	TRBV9	TGTGCCAGCAGCGTAGCGGGACAGGGACTATATGGCTACACCTTC	CASSVAGQGLYGYTF
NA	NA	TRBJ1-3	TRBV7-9	TGTGCCAGCAGCTTAGGGGAGGCAGGAGGATCTGGAAACACCATATATTTT	CASSLGEAGGSGNTIYF
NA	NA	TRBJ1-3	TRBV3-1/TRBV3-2	TGTGCCAGCAGCCGAACTTCACAGGGAAGTTTTGGAAACACCATATATTTT	CASSRTSQGSFGNTIYF
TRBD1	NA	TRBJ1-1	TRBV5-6	TGTGCCAGCAGCTTGAGGGGGCCCGGCACTGAAGCTTTCTTT	CASSLRGPGTEAFF
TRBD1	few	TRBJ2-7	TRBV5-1	TGCGCCAGCAGCTTGGAAAACAGGGGGATCGACGAGCAGTACTTC	CASSLENRGIDEQYF
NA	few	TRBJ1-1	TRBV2	TGTGCCAGCAGCTATCGGCCGGGGTTGGGAAACACTGAAGCTTTCTTT	CASSYRPGLGNTEAFF
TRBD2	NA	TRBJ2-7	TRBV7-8	TGTGCCAGCAGCTTAGCCCCTGGGACTAGCTACGAGCAGTACTTC	CASSLAPGTSYEQYF
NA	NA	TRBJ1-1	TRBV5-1	TGCGCCAGCAGCTTGACAGAAATGGACACTGAAGCTTTCTTT	CASSLTEMDTEAFF
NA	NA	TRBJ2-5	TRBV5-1	TGCGCCAGCAGCTTACCCAGGGCCGGGGAGACCCAGTACTTC	CASSLPRAGETQYF
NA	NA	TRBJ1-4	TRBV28	TGTGCCACCTGTTTGGGCCGGCCCAACAAAGATGAAAAACTGTTTTTT	CATCLGRPNKDEKLFF
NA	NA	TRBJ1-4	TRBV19	TGTGCCAGTAGTATAGTCCCATTGGCGGCAACTAATGAAAAACTGTTTTTT	CASSIVPLAATNEKLFF
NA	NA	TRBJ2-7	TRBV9	TGTGCCAGCAGCCCTAACCGGGACTTCGCCCAGTACTTC	CASSPNRDFAQYF
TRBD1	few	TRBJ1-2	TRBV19	TGTGCCACTCAAGCCGCTACGGACAGGGAGGGATATGGCTACACCTTC	CATQAATDREGYGYTF
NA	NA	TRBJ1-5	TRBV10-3	TGTGCCATCCCGCACCGACAGCCGTATAGCAATCAGCCCCAGCATTTT	CAIPHRQPYSNQPQHF
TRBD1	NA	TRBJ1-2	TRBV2	TGTGCCAGCAGTGTTCGGCAGGGGGCAAACGGCTACACCTTC	CASSVRQGANGYTF
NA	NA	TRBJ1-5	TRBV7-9	TGTGCCAGCAGCTTATCCCAGAATCAGCCCCAGCATTTT	CASSLSQNQPQHF
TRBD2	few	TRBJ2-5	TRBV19	TGTGCCAGTAGTATTGAGGGGCCAGCGGGGGACCAAGAGACCCAGTACTTC	CASSIEGPAGDQETQYF
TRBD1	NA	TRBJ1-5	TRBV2	TGTGCCAGCAGTGAACAGGGGGCTCTAATTCAGCCCCAGCATTTT	CASSEQGALIQPQHF
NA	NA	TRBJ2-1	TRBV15	TGTGCCACCAGCAGAGATTTCGCGGGCGTATCCTACAATGAGCAGTTCTTC	CATSRDFAGVSYNEQFF
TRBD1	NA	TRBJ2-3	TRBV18	TGTGCCAGCTCAATAGGGACAGGCACAGATACGCAGTATTTT	CASSIGTGTDTQYF
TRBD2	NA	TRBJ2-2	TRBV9	TGTGCCAGCAGCTTTCCTAGCGGGGCCCGGGTCGGGGAGCTGTTTTTT	CASSFPSGARVGELFF
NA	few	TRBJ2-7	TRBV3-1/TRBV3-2	TGTGCCAGCAGCCTGGGCTTCTCCTACGAGCAGTACTTC	CASSLGFSYEQYF
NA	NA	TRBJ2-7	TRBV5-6	TGTGCCAGCAGCCCCGGAGGAGGAACCAGATCCTACGAGCAGTACTTC	CASSPGGGTRSYEQYF
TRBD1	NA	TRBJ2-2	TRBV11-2	TGTGCCAGCAGCTTAATTTACTACCCGGGACAGGGTTTTCCCGGGGAGCTGTTTTTT	CASSLIYYPGQGFPGELFF
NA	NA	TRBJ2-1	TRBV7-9	TGTGCCAGCAGCTTAGTGCACCGACTAGATTTCCACAATGAGCAGTTCTTC	CASSLVHRLDFHNEQFF
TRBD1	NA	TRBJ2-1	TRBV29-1	TGCAGCGCCGGACAGGGGGCATTCGATGAGCAGTTCTTC	CSAGQGAFDEQFF
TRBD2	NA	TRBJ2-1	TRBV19	TGTGCCAGTAGTATCGGGGGGGCCCGGAATGAGCAGTTCTTC	CASSIGGARNEQFF
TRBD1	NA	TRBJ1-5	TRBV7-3	TGTGCCAGCAGCCTAACAGGGGGCGAGGGGCCCCAGCATTTT	CASSLTGGEGPQHF
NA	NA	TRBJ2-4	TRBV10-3	TGTGCCATCAGTGAGTCGGGGCAGGGGCGAGCCAAAAACATTCAGTACTTC	CAISESGQGRAKNIQYF
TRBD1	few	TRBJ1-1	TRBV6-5	TGTGCCAGCAGTTACTCGGGGGACAGTGAAGCTTTCTTT	CASSYSGDSEAFF
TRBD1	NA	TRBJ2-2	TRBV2	TGTGCCAGCAGCATCACAGGGGGCCTCGGCACCGGGGAGCTGTTTTTT	CASSITGGLGTGELFF